This T cell receptor (beta chain) was profiled in a study of response to subunit inactivated influenza vaccine. Overall study findings and caveats: After each seasonal influenza vaccination, few new T cells are recruited, the authors suggested.

After removal of 5 bases from V and 4 bases from J, the junction contained 3 bases not matched to a gene. Germline V gene sequence: CDR1 SGHAT, CDR2 FQNNGV. The CDR3 loop spans 13 amino acids. Via MiXCR, TCRdb re-called the RT-PCR reads, giving one row per CDR3 protein. Here the sample spans about 300,000 distinct CDR3 sequences, roughly 22% being singletons. This clonotype has ten or more counts. The antigen remains unidentified. Specimen: PBMCs from blood, collected 21 months after vaccination. The TCR originated in a man between 50 and 75 years old who received an inactivated influenza vaccine. J is TRBJ1-1 and V is TRBV11-2; 8 bases align to TRBD1. DNA of the CDR3: TGTGCCAGCAGCGCTACAGGGGGCACTGAAGCTTTCTTT. This codes for CASSATGGTEAFF.